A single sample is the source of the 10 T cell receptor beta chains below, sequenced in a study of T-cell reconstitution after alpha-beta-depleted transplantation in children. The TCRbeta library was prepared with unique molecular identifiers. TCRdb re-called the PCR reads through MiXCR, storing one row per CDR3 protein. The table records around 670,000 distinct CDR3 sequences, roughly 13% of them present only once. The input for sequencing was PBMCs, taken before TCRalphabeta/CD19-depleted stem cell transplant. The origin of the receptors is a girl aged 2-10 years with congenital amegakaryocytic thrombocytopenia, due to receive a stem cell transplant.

The CDR3: CSAREDRSSGNTIYF. The CDR3 nucleotides are TGCAGTGCTAGGGAGGACAGGAGCTCTGGAAACACCATATATTTT. V usage is TRBV20-1 and J usage is TRBJ1-3, with 7 bases matching TRBD1. CDR3 length: 15 residues. Germline V lookup: CDR1 DFQATT, CDR2 SNEGSKA (reference sequence). The V gene end was trimmed by 3 bases and the J gene end by 0 bases; junction bases not matched to a gene: 5.

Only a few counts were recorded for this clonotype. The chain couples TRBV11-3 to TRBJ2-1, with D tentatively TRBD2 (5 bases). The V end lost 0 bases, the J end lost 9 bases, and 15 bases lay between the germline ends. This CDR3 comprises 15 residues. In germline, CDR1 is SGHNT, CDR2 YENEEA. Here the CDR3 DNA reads TGTGCCAGCAGCTTAGAAGCGGAGATAGGAAGTGAGCAGTTCTTC. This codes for CASSLEAEIGSEQFF.

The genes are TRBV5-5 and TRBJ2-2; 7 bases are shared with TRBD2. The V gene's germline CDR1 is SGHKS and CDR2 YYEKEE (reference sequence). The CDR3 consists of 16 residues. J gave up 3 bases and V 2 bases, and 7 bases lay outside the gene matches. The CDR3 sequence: CASSFTSSGYTGELFF. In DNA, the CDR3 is TGTGCCAGCAGCTTTACCTCTAGCGGATACACCGGGGAGCTGTTTTTT.

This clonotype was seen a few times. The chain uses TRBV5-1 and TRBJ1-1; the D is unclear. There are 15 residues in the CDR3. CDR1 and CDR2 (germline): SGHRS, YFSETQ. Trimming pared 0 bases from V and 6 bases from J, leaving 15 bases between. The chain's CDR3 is CASSLDGLSVAEAFF. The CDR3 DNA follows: TGCGCCAGCAGCTTGGACGGCCTATCGGTGGCTGAAGCTTTCTTT.

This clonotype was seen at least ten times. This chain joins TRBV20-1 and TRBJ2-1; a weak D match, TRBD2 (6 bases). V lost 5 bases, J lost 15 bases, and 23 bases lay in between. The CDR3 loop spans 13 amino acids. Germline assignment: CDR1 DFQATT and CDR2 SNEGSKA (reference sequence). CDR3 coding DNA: TGCAGTGCTCGAAACCCCGCGTCGGAGGGAGGGTTCTTC. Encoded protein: CSARNPASEGGFF.

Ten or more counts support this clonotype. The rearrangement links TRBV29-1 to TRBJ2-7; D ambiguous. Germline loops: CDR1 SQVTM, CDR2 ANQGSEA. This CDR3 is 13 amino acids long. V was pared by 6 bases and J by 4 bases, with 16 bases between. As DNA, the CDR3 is TGCAGCGTACGCAACCTAACCAAATACGAGCAGTACTTC. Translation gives CSVRNLTKYEQYF.

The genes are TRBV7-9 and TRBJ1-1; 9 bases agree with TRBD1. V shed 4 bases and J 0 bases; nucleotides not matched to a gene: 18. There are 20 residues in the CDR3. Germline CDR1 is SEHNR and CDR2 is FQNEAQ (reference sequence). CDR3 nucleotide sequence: TGTGCCAGCAGCTCATCTGACCGGGACAGGGCGAAAAAATTGAACACTGAAGCTTTCTTT. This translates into CASSSSDRDRAKKLNTEAFF. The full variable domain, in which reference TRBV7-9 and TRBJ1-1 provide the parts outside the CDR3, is DTGVSQNPRHKITKRGQNVTFRCDPISEHNRLYWYRQTLGQGPEFLTYFQNEAQLEKSRLLSDRFSAERPKGSFSTLEIQRTEQGDSAMYLCASSSSDRDRAKKLNTEAFFGQGTRLTVV.

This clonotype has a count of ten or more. The CDR3: CSVGRDNTGELFF. The CDR3 nucleotides are TGCAGCGTCGGGAGGGATAACACCGGGGAGCTGTTTTTT. The chain employs TRBV29-1 and TRBJ2-2; 8 bases map to TRBD2. Germline CDR1 reads SQVTM; CDR2 reads ANQGSEA. J lost 2 bases, V lost 6 bases, and 2 bases had no gene match. This CDR3 has 13 residues.

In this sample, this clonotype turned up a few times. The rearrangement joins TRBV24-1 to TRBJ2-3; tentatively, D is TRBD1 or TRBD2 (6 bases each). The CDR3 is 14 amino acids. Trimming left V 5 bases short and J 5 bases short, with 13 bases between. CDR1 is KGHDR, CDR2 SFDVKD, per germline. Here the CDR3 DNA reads TGTGCCACCAGTGCCATAGGGGGAGGAGATACGCAGTATTTT. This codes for CATSAIGGGDTQYF.

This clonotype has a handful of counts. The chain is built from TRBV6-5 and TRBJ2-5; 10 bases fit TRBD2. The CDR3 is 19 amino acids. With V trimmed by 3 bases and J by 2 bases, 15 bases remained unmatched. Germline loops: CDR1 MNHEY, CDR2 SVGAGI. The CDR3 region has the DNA TGTGCCAGCAGTTATTTGTCTAGCGGGAGAGTAATGAGTCAAGAGACCCAGTACTTC. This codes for CASSYLSSGRVMSQETQYF.